What follows describes a single T cell receptor (beta chain). Its antigen specificity is not known. These data originate in a study of CXCR3-negative and CXCR3-positive naive CD8 T cells (dated by TCRdb to the late 2010s). Notes on the research overall: Roughly 140 million TRB reads were obtained in total, roughly 1.5 +/- 0.3 million reads per library. The diversity and physicochemical repertoire analyses included about a dozen donors pooled from two independent experiments. For the TRBV-TRBJ cluster analysis, the naive subsets came from 5 donors, while the memory cells came from 3 donors. Results the study describes overall, beyond this receptor: Similar TRBV-TRBJ usage was shown by naive CXCR3-negative and CXCR3-positive cells from the same donor, whereas distinct patterns were shown by memory cells. Both naive subsets had comparably high repertoire diversity, while memory CD8+ T cells had much lower repertoire diversity. Because surface CD5, which is linked to self-reactivity in mice, was comparable between the naive subsets, TCR interaction strength was also inferred from the physicochemical properties of TRB CDR3s. Because CXCR3 expression was partially decreased after cryopreservation, freshly isolated PBMCs were used for most assays. Compared with CXCR3-negative naive cells, CXCR3-positive naive cells had TRB CDR3s with higher hydrophobicity (lower Kidera factor 4), lower energy, and higher strength and volume indices.

From its cysteine to its phenylalanine, the CDR3 spans 13 amino acids. DNA is not on record. For CDR1 and CDR2, the germline V gene lists SGDLS and YYNGEE. Instrument on record: NextSeq 550. The Human TCR Profiling Kit (MiLaboratory) was used to make UMI-labeled 5' RACE TRB cDNA libraries. cDNA synthesis used the entire amount of extracted RNA, and PCR amplification then used the entire amount of cDNA produced. The libraries were made side by side, with each library going through the same number of PCR cycles. Turning to the authors' computational methods: With a requirement of at least two reads per UMI, MIGEC and MiXCR extracted about 50,000 +/- 10,000 unique UMI-labeled TRB cDNA molecules per library. On average, each library contained roughly 40,000 +/- 10,000 functional in-frame TRB CDR3 nucleotide clonotypes without stop codons. After each sample was downsampled to 5000 UMI-labeled TRB molecules, VDJtools was used to calculate diversity metrics such as normalized Shannon-Wiener and Chao1. VDJtools was used to calculate clonotype-size-weighted physicochemical properties of the central five CDR3 residues, namely interaction energy, strength, volume and Kidera factor 4. The reads went through TCRdb reprocessing, and each CDR3 protein sequence gets one entry with no DNA. TCRdb, not the original authors, processed these V and J calls. The record for this sample contains under 110,000 distinct CDR3 sequences. The ten top clones hold more than 0.3% of the sample.

Each CD8+ T cell subset was flow-sorted in triplicate, and 300,000 cells per subset were placed directly into RLT lysis buffer. To keep memory contaminants out, a stringent definition of naive CD8+ T cells was applied: CD45RO-CCR7+CD27+CD95-. Standard density gradient centrifugation was used to isolate peripheral blood mononuclear cells from buffy coats. A FACSAria III was used to flow-sort naive CD8+ T cells into CXCR3-negative and CXCR3-positive populations. Total RNA was extracted from sorted cells with an RNeasy Mini Kit. This chain joins TRBV9 to TRBJ2-6. The receptor was isolated from a human donor in good health. Some clones in this sample may be carry-over from other donors' samples. Sequenced input: naive CXCR3+ CD8+ T cells from blood. Taken with the paper, the label for cell subset or site translates to: CD45RO-CCR7+CD27+CD95- naive CD8+ T cells expressing CXCR3 (TNR3+). The CDR3 reads CASSVSGANVLTF.